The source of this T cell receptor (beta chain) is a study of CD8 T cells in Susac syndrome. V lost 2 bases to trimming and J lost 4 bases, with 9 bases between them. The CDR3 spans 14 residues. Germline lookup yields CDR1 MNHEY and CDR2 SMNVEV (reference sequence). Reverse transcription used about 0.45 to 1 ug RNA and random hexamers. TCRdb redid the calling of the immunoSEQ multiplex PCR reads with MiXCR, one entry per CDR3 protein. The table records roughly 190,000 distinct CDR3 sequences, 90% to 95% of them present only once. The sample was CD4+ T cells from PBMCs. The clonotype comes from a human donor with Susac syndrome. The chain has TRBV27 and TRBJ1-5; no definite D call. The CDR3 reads CASSLLGKNQPQHF. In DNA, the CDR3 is TGTGCCAGCAGTTTACTCGGGAAGAATCAGCCCCAGCATTTT.